This TCR beta chain emerged from a study of response to subunit inactivated influenza vaccine. The CDR3 runs to 17 residues. TCRdb re-called the RT-PCR reads through MiXCR, storing one row per CDR3 protein. The table records about 300,000 distinct CDR3 sequences, 20% to 25% of them present only once. The source is a man aged 45 to 75 who received an inactivated influenza vaccine. The chain combines TRBV21-1 with TRBJ2-5; TRBD2 is taken as the D call from the table, unchecked against the DNA. TRBV21-1 is an annotated pseudogene. Sample: PBMCs from blood, taken approximately 20 months after vaccination. In DNA, the CDR3 is TGTGCCAGCAGCGTGCGGTCCGGGACTAGCGGGTCGCGGGTCCAGTACTTC. It translates to CASSVRSGTSGSRVQYF.